Listed below are T cell receptor beta chains from one sample, sequenced in a study of metastatic and nonmetastatic thyroid tumors. TCRdb reprocessed the PCR reads via MiXCR. The sample has approximately 21,000 clones; under 25% are singletons. Source material: adjacent normal tissue. Source of these receptors: a female donor with papillary thyroid cancer or a benign thyroid nodule (not recorded which). Some clones in this sample may be carry-over from other donors' samples. Each CDR3 is given with its conserved first and last residue. A D gene is named only where the DNA matches it firmly. Clone size is given for some rows only: seen once, a few or many times, or a class if the clone is expanded.

v_call: TRBV27; j_call: TRBJ2-7; d_call: TRBD1; clone_size: large; cdr3_aa: CASSFSGTGQNSYEQYF; cdr3_nt: TGTGCCAGCAGTTTTTCAGGGACAGGGCAAAATTCCTACGAGCAGTACTTC
v_call: TRBV28; j_call: TRBJ2-7; d_call: .; clone_size: few; cdr3_aa: CASSLGSHYEQYF; cdr3_nt: TGTGCCAGCAGTTTAGGGTCCCACTACGAGCAGTACTTC
v_call: TRBV3-1; j_call: TRBJ1-6; d_call: .; clone_size: .; cdr3_aa: CASSQADAPLHF; cdr3_nt: TGTGCCAGCAGCCAAGCAGACGCACCCCTCCACTTT
v_call: TRBV19; j_call: TRBJ2-7; d_call: TRBD2; clone_size: few; cdr3_aa: CASKTSGSSYEQYF; cdr3_nt: TGTGCCAGTAAGACTAGCGGGAGCTCCTACGAGCAGTACTTC
v_call: TRBV7-3; j_call: TRBJ2-3; d_call: .; clone_size: few; cdr3_aa: CASSLSRTDTQYF; cdr3_nt: TGTGCCAGCAGCTTATCTCGCACAGATACGCAGTATTTT
v_call: TRBV4-2; j_call: TRBJ2-1; d_call: TRBD2; clone_size: few; cdr3_aa: CASSQITSGAYNEQFF; cdr3_nt: TGTGCCAGCAGCCAAATAACTAGCGGGGCTTACAATGAGCAGTTCTTC
v_call: TRBV2; j_call: TRBJ2-7; d_call: .; clone_size: medium-sized; cdr3_aa: CASRGGTAYFYEQYF; cdr3_nt: TGTGCCAGCAGGGGAGGGACAGCCTACTTTTACGAGCAGTACTTC
v_call: TRBV20-1; j_call: TRBJ1-5; d_call: .; clone_size: few; cdr3_aa: CSARQGNQPQHF; cdr3_nt: TGCAGTGCTAGACAGGGCAATCAGCCCCAGCATTTT
v_call: TRBV11-2; j_call: TRBJ2-7; d_call: .; clone_size: once; cdr3_aa: CASSSRLDSSYEQYF; cdr3_nt: TGTGCCAGCAGCTCTAGACTGGACAGCTCCTACGAGCAGTACTTC
v_call: TRBV15; j_call: TRBJ2-7; d_call: .; clone_size: .; cdr3_aa: CATSRSVQVFDEQYF; cdr3_nt: TGTGCCACCAGCAGATCGGTACAGGTGTTCGACGAGCAGTACTTC
v_call: TRBV6-1; j_call: TRBJ1-2; d_call: .; clone_size: .; cdr3_aa: CASSDWFYGYTF; cdr3_nt: TGTGCCAGCAGTGATTGGTTCTATGGCTACACCTTC
v_call: TRBV11-1; j_call: TRBJ1-2; d_call: TRBD1; clone_size: .; cdr3_aa: CASSYQPGGAYGYTF; cdr3_nt: TGTGCCAGCAGCTACCAACCAGGGGGAGCTTATGGCTACACCTTC
v_call: TRBV30; j_call: TRBJ2-2; d_call: TRBD1; clone_size: many; cdr3_aa: CALGQATLPNTGELFF; cdr3_nt: TGTGCCTTGGGACAGGCTACCCTACCGAACACCGGGGAGCTGTTTTTT
v_call: TRBV12-3/TRBV12-4; j_call: TRBJ2-7; d_call: .; clone_size: medium-sized; cdr3_aa: CASSSDILAYEQYF; cdr3_nt: TGTGCCAGCAGCTCGGACATATTAGCCTACGAGCAGTACTTC
v_call: TRBV7-9; j_call: TRBJ2-7; d_call: TRBD2; clone_size: few; cdr3_aa: CASGRESYEQYF; cdr3_nt: TGTGCCAGCGGGAGGGAATCCTACGAGCAGTACTTC
v_call: TRBV6-1; j_call: TRBJ1-2; d_call: .; clone_size: .; cdr3_aa: CASSELGSSYGYTF; cdr3_nt: TGTGCCAGCAGTGAATTGGGGAGTTCCTATGGCTACACCTTC
v_call: TRBV9; j_call: TRBJ2-5; d_call: .; clone_size: once; cdr3_aa: CASSVGNNGVAETQYF; cdr3_nt: TGTGCCAGCAGCGTAGGTAATAACGGCGTCGCTGAGACCCAGTACTTC
v_call: TRBV19; j_call: TRBJ1-5; d_call: .; clone_size: medium-sized; cdr3_aa: CATKGGSYSNQPQHF; cdr3_nt: TGTGCCACGAAGGGGGGGTCCTATAGCAATCAGCCCCAGCATTTT
v_call: TRBV7-9; j_call: TRBJ1-2; d_call: .; clone_size: .; cdr3_aa: CASSASGANYGDTF; cdr3_nt: TGCGCCAGCAGCGCGAGCGGGGCTAACTATGGCGACACCTTC
v_call: TRBV24-1; j_call: TRBJ2-1; d_call: .; clone_size: medium-sized; cdr3_aa: CATSDSDGRLNNEQFF; cdr3_nt: TGTGCCACCAGTGACTCAGACGGACGCCTGAACAATGAGCAGTTCTTC
v_call: TRBV7-8; j_call: TRBJ2-3; d_call: .; clone_size: .; cdr3_aa: CASSLLALRDTQYF; cdr3_nt: TGTGCCAGCAGCTTATTAGCGTTACGAGATACGCAGTATTTT
v_call: TRBV20-1; j_call: TRBJ1-2; d_call: .; clone_size: .; cdr3_aa: CSALTHVTSGYTF; cdr3_nt: TGCAGTGCGTTGACCCACGTGACCAGTGGCTACACCTTC
v_call: TRBV30; j_call: TRBJ1-2; d_call: TRBD1; clone_size: .; cdr3_aa: CAWSLTGVNYGYTF; cdr3_nt: TGTGCCTGGAGTCTGACAGGGGTAAACTATGGCTACACCTTC
v_call: TRBV14; j_call: TRBJ2-1; d_call: .; clone_size: .; cdr3_aa: CASSLPGDSSYNEQFF; cdr3_nt: TGTGCCAGCAGCCTCCCGGGAGATAGCTCCTACAATGAGCAGTTCTTC
v_call: TRBV24-1; j_call: TRBJ1-2; d_call: .; clone_size: few; cdr3_aa: CATSYFTGAPSGYTF; cdr3_nt: TGTGCCACCAGTTATTTTACAGGTGCCCCCAGTGGCTACACCTTC
v_call: TRBV20-1; j_call: TRBJ1-2; d_call: .; clone_size: .; cdr3_aa: CSARDRDSANYGYTF; cdr3_nt: TGCAGTGCTAGAGATCGAGACAGTGCTAACTATGGCTACACCTTC
v_call: TRBV7-3; j_call: TRBJ2-7; d_call: .; clone_size: .; cdr3_aa: CASSQGVQGHEQYF; cdr3_nt: TGTGCCAGCAGCCAAGGAGTGCAGGGCCACGAGCAGTACTTC
v_call: TRBV7-8; j_call: TRBJ2-1; d_call: TRBD1; clone_size: .; cdr3_aa: CASSWIRDRGRWAYNEQFF; cdr3_nt: TGTGCCAGCAGCTGGATCCGAGACAGGGGACGCTGGGCCTACAATGAGCAGTTCTTC
v_call: TRBV7-6; j_call: TRBJ2-5; d_call: .; clone_size: few; cdr3_aa: CASSYGLETQYF; cdr3_nt: TGTGCCAGCAGCTATGGGCTGGAGACCCAGTACTTC
v_call: TRBV11-1; j_call: TRBJ2-3; d_call: .; clone_size: .; cdr3_aa: CASSFVGSYTDTQYF; cdr3_nt: TGTGCCAGCAGCTTTGTTGGGAGTTACACAGATACGCAGTATTTT
v_call: TRBV2; j_call: TRBJ2-3; d_call: TRBD2; clone_size: many; cdr3_aa: CASKAWGLAGVDDTQYF; cdr3_nt: TGTGCCAGCAAGGCTTGGGGACTAGCGGGAGTAGATGATACGCAGTATTTT
v_call: TRBV9; j_call: TRBJ1-4; d_call: TRBD1; clone_size: many; cdr3_aa: CASSSRQGNEKLFF; cdr3_nt: TGTGCCAGCAGCTCCCGACAGGGGAATGAAAAACTGTTTTTT
v_call: TRBV6-2/TRBV6-3; j_call: TRBJ2-3; d_call: .; clone_size: medium-sized; cdr3_aa: CASSTRDRSTDTQYF; cdr3_nt: TGTGCCAGCAGCACCCGGGACCGGAGCACAGATACGCAGTATTTT
v_call: TRBV6-2/TRBV6-3; j_call: TRBJ2-1; d_call: TRBD2; clone_size: .; cdr3_aa: CASSSSILAGGNEQFF; cdr3_nt: TGTGCCAGCAGTTCCTCTATACTAGCGGGAGGTAATGAGCAGTTCTTC
v_call: TRBV4-1; j_call: TRBJ1-2; d_call: .; clone_size: .; cdr3_aa: CASSRSAGYSNYGYTF; cdr3_nt: TGCGCCAGCAGCCGCTCAGCAGGGTATTCTAACTATGGCTACACCTTC
v_call: TRBV5-1; j_call: TRBJ2-2; d_call: .; clone_size: few; cdr3_aa: CASSLDGTGELFF; cdr3_nt: TGCGCCAGCAGCTTGGATGGCACCGGGGAGCTGTTTTTT
v_call: TRBV12-3/TRBV12-4; j_call: TRBJ1-1; d_call: .; clone_size: .; cdr3_aa: CASSPLGTEAFF; cdr3_nt: TGTGCCAGCAGCCCTCTCGGCACTGAAGCTTTCTTT
v_call: TRBV30; j_call: TRBJ2-7; d_call: .; clone_size: .; cdr3_aa: CAWSKGPGPAYEQYF; cdr3_nt: TGTGCCTGGAGCAAGGGACCGGGCCCAGCCTACGAGCAGTACTTC
v_call: TRBV27; j_call: TRBJ2-4; d_call: .; clone_size: many; cdr3_aa: CVTTGEGGNIQYF; cdr3_nt: TGTGTCACGACCGGGGAAGGGGGAAACATTCAGTACTTC
v_call: TRBV5-1; j_call: TRBJ2-1; d_call: .; clone_size: medium-sized; cdr3_aa: CASSLRPEGEQFF; cdr3_nt: TGCGCCAGCAGCTTGCGCCCCGAGGGTGAGCAGTTCTTC
v_call: TRBV6-2/TRBV6-3; j_call: TRBJ1-5; d_call: .; clone_size: many; cdr3_aa: CASSYRGDSNQPQHF; cdr3_nt: TGTGCCAGCAGTTACCGTGGGGACAGCAATCAGCCCCAGCATTTT